These 30 T cell receptor beta chains came from one sample sequenced in a study of CD8 T cells in ankylosing spondylitis. Each CDR3 protein is one row after TCRdb ran MiXCR on the 5' RACE reads. The profile covers more than 60,000 distinct CDR3 sequences, with approximately 5.3% appearing a single time and over 2% taken by the ten largest. Input material: blood, either unsorted or a sorted T cell fraction (not recorded which). Receptors originate from a male donor with ankylosing spondylitis or in good health (not recorded which).

This clonotype occurred many times. The chain is built from TRBV5-1 and TRBJ1-1; no definite D call. Germline V CDR1 and CDR2: SGHRS, YFSETQ. With 1 base removed from V and 0 bases from J, the gap between germline ends came to 7 bases. This CDR3 spans 14 amino acids. The CDR3 loop reads CASSLYQLNTEAFF. As DNA, the CDR3 is TGCGCCAGCAGCTTGTACCAACTGAACACTGAAGCTTTCTTT.

This clonotype was seen ten or more times. The chain uses TRBV18 and TRBJ1-4; D unresolved. This CDR3 has 15 residues. Per germline, CDR1 KGHSH and CDR2 LQKENI. The V end was cut by 5 bases, the J end by 12 bases, with 22 bases between. CDR3 residues: CASSDRSKGYGQLFF. CDR3 nucleotides: TGTGCCAGCTCAGATCGTTCGAAAGGGTACGGACAACTGTTTTTT.

Ten or more counts support this clonotype. This chain links TRBV5-1 with TRBJ2-1; 7 bases fit TRBD1. The CDR3 runs 13 residues. The germline V gene has CDR1 SGHRS and CDR2 YFSETQ. The trim removed 7 bases at V and 4 bases at J, leaving 5 bases unmatched. CDR3 nucleotides: TGCGCCAGCGAGGGGGACAGTTACAATGAGCAGTTCTTC. Translation gives CASEGDSYNEQFF. The variable domain in full, completed from reference TRBV5-1 and TRBJ2-1, reads KAGVTQTPRYLIKTRGQQVTLSCSPISGHRSVSWYQQTPGQGLQFLFEYFSETQRNKGNFPGRFSGRQFSNSRSEMNVSTLELGDSALYLCASEGDSYNEQFFGPGTRLTVL.

The sample holds many counts of this clonotype. The rearrangement joins TRBV29-1 to TRBJ2-3; D might be TRBD2 (7 bases). CDR3 length: 15 amino acids. Deletions cut 3 bases from V and 0 bases from J, with 13 bases between. CDR1 is SQVTM and CDR2 is ANQGSEA in the germline V gene. CDR3 sequence reads: CSVEGGGHSTDTQYF. CDR3 sequence (DNA): TGCAGCGTTGAGGGAGGGGGACATAGCACAGATACGCAGTATTTT.

Many counts were recorded for this clonotype. The chain combines TRBV12-3 or TRBV12-4 with TRBJ2-7; TRBD2 matches at 12 bases. V shed 7 bases and J 5 bases; nucleotides not matched to a gene: 6. The CDR3 runs 14 residues. CDR3 in amino acids: CASTRTSGKNEQYF. The CDR3 coding sequence is TGTGCCAGCACTCGGACTAGCGGGAAGAACGAGCAGTACTTC.

This clonotype was recorded at least ten times. The chain employs TRBV5-1 and TRBJ2-7; D not resolved. The CDR3 runs 14 residues. With 0 bases removed from V and 1 base from J, the gap between germline ends came to 8 bases. Germline V CDR1 and CDR2: SGHRS, YFSETQ. The CDR3 DNA reads TGCGCCAGCAGCTTGGGAGGCGGATCCTACGAGCAGTACTTC. It codes for CASSLGGGSYEQYF.

This clonotype showed up many times. CDR3 nucleotides: TGTGCCAGCAGCCCCCTGGAGGGGGGCATCAATGAGCAGTTCTTC. It encodes CASSPLEGGINEQFF. The J gene is TRBJ2-1, the V gene TRBV7-3; D assignment may be TRBD1 or TRBD2 (6 bases each). Trimming removed 5 bases at V and 6 bases at J, with 17 bases between. Germline V CDR1 and CDR2: SGHTA, FQGTGA. There are 15 residues in the CDR3.

This clonotype was detected ten times or more. This rearrangement joins TRBV9 to TRBJ2-5; 7 bases align to TRBD2. In germline, CDR1 is SGDLS, CDR2 YYNGEE. CDR3 length: 15 amino acids. With V trimmed by 4 bases and J by 7 bases, 13 bases remained unmatched. In nucleotides, the CDR3 is TGTGCCAGCAGCTCCAGGGATTTCCCGGGAGGGACCCAGTACTTC. Its translation is CASSSRDFPGGTQYF. The complete variable domain, with remaining parts taken from reference TRBV9 and TRBJ2-5, reads DSGVTQTPKHLITATGQRVTLRCSPRSGDLSVYWYQQSLDQGLQFLIQYYNGEERAKGNILERFSAQQFPDLHSELNLSSLELGDSALYFCASSSRDFPGGTQYFGPGTRLLVL.

This clonotype has a count of ten or more. DNA for the CDR3: TGCAGTGCTAGAGCCCCTGGGACAGCATATGAAGCTTTCTTT. Its protein product is CSARAPGTAYEAFF. The genes are TRBV20-1 and TRBJ1-1; 7 nucleotides line up with TRBD1. Unmatched junction bases numbered 9, after V lost 1 base and J lost 7 bases. The V gene's germline CDR1 is DFQATT and CDR2 SNEGSKA (reference sequence). The CDR3 contains 14 residues.

This clonotype came up many times. V gene TRBV20-1 combines with J gene TRBJ2-7, with D perhaps matching TRBD1 or TRBD2 (5 bases each). CDR3 length: 14 residues. Per germline, CDR1 DFQATT and CDR2 SNEGSKA (reference sequence). V was pared by 5 bases and J by 5 bases, with 19 bases between. CDR3 bases: TGCAGTGCTCGGGGCCCCCGAGGGGTCCACGAGCAGTACTTC. This codes for CSARGPRGVHEQYF.

There are many counts of this clonotype. The chain combines TRBV20-1 with TRBJ2-7, with a tentative D call TRBD2 (6 bases). Trimming shortened V by 2 bases and J by 11 bases, and 25 bases separated the two germline ends. This CDR3 is 15 amino acids long. The germline gives CDR1 DFQATT, CDR2 SNEGSKA (reference sequence). As DNA, the CDR3 is TGCAGTGCTAGACCCAGTCGAGGGACTGCGTCGGAGGAGTACTTC. Its translation: CSARPSRGTASEEYF.

In this sample, this clonotype turned up many times. The chain recombines TRBV15 with TRBJ1-6; D gene ambiguous. Germline V gene data show CDR1 as LNHNV and CDR2 as YYDKDF (reference sequence). CDR3 size: 15 residues. V was clipped by 0 bases and J by 6 bases, with 9 bases between them. CDR3: CATSRDRHSNSPLHF. CDR3 DNA: TGTGCCACCAGCAGAGATCGTCACAGTAATTCACCCCTCCACTTT.

This clonotype occurred many times. The V gene is TRBV6-4, the J gene TRBJ2-3; D is ambiguous. The germline gives CDR1 MRHNA, CDR2 SNTAGT. The CDR3 extends over 14 amino acids. Trimming stripped 3 bases from V and 5 bases from J, with 12 bases between. The CDR3 DNA reads TGTGCCAGCAGTGAGGCCCCGAATGGAGATACGCAGTATTTT. It yields the protein CASSEAPNGDTQYF.

This clonotype showed up many times. J is TRBJ2-3 and V is TRBV20-1; D possibly corresponds to TRBD2 (6 bases). Germline CDR1 is DFQATT and CDR2 is SNEGSKA (reference sequence). This CDR3 spans 14 amino acids. The V and J ends lost 5 bases and 0 bases respectively, with 12 bases between them. This CDR3 is CSAAVGTSTDTQYF. The CDR3 nucleotides are TGCAGTGCTGCCGTTGGGACTAGCACAGATACGCAGTATTTT.

This clonotype came up many times. This rearrangement joins TRBV5-1 to TRBJ1-4; the D gene is possibly TRBD1 (5 bases). CDR3 length: 14 amino acids. From germline, CDR1 is SGHRS and CDR2 YFSETQ. V was cut by 4 bases and J by 3 bases, with 10 bases left in between. The CDR3 loop reads CASSPTAANEKLFF. Written as DNA, the CDR3 is TGCGCCAGCAGCCCGACAGCCGCTAATGAAAAACTGTTTTTT.

This clonotype was observed at least ten times. The chain uses TRBV24-1 and TRBJ2-1, with D unresolved. The germline gives CDR1 KGHDR, CDR2 SFDVKD. There are 14 residues in the CDR3. V dropped 4 bases and J dropped 6 bases, with 12 bases sitting between them. CDR3 sequence reads: CATSDLTKSNEQFF. In nucleotides, the CDR3 is TGTGCCACCAGTGACCTGACAAAGAGCAATGAGCAGTTCTTC.

This clonotype has a count of ten or more. The genes are TRBV28 and TRBJ1-5; no firm D call. V dropped 2 bases and J dropped 7 bases, with 6 bases sitting between them. Germline-derived CDR1 and CDR2 are MDHEN and SYDVKM. The CDR3 is made up of 12 amino acids. The CDR3, as DNA: TGTGCCAGCAGTTTAATACGGCAGCCCCAGCATTTT. Its protein is CASSLIRQPQHF.

This clonotype was seen ten or more times. The V call is TRBV4-3, the J call TRBJ1-1, with D possibly matching TRBD1 (6 bases). V lost 3 bases, J lost 0 bases, and 14 bases lay in between. Germline V CDR1 and CDR2: LGHNA, YSLEER. The CDR3 totals 16 residues. The CDR3 reads CASSQVGGRVNTEAFF. The CDR3 coding sequence is TGCGCCAGCAGCCAGGTTGGGGGCAGAGTGAACACTGAAGCTTTCTTT.

The gene calls are TRBV6-1 and TRBJ2-7, with D perhaps TRBD1 (8 bases). CDR3 length: 15 residues. Germline loops: CDR1 MNHNS, CDR2 SASEGT. V was trimmed by 6 bases and J by 4 bases, leaving 19 bases between them. In nucleotides, the CDR3 is TGTGCCAGCAGACCACAGGGGGGAGGGCCTTACGAGCAGTACTTC. The encoded protein is CASRPQGGGPYEQYF.

This clonotype was counted ten times or more. The chain couples TRBV5-1 to TRBJ2-2; D unclear. The CDR3 is 13 residues long. The germline gives CDR1 SGHRS, CDR2 YFSETQ. V gave up 6 bases and J gave up 1 base, with 7 bases separating them. CDR3: CASIQENTGELFF. The CDR3 nucleotides are TGCGCCAGCATTCAGGAGAACACCGGGGAGCTGTTTTTT.

This clonotype was found many times. Relative to the germline gene, one junction end is altered; a read error may explain this. This chain links TRBV4-1 with TRBJ2-5, with D perhaps TRBD2 (6 bases). Germline CDR1 MGHRA, CDR2 YSYEKL. The CDR3 totals 16 residues. The CDR3 DNA reads TGCGCCAGCAGCCAACCGGGACTCTCGACCCAAAAGACCCAGTACTTC. Protein product: CASSQPGLSTQKTQYF.

There are many counts of this clonotype. The chain is built from TRBV4-3 and TRBJ1-6; D is unclear. V shed 4 bases and J shed 7 bases, with 11 bases lying between them. The CDR3 extends over 14 amino acids. Per germline, CDR1 LGHNA and CDR2 YSLEER. CDR3 DNA sequence: TGCGCCAGCAGCCGCCGGCTGGGAAATTCACCCCTCCACTTT. This sequence encodes CASSRRLGNSPLHF.

This clonotype was observed many times. The rearrangement joins TRBV7-2 to TRBJ1-5; D not certain. Between the trimmed V and J ends, which lost 1 base and 5 bases, there was a span of 6 bases. The CDR3 has 13 residues. Per the germline V gene, CDR1 is SGHTA and CDR2 is FQGNSA. This CDR3 reads CASSLVEDQPQHF. In DNA, the CDR3 is TGTGCCAGCAGCTTAGTGGAGGATCAGCCCCAGCATTTT.

This clonotype has more than one count but fewer than ten. The chain combines TRBV20-1 with TRBJ2-6; tentative D call: TRBD1 (5 bases). Germline CDR1 and CDR2: DFQATT and SNEGSKA (reference sequence). Trimming pared 0 bases from V and 0 bases from J, leaving 18 bases between. The CDR3 runs to 19 residues. CDR3 bases: TGCAGTGCTAGAGACTCAAGACAGACGTTTCGCTCTGGGGCCAACGTCCTGACTTTC. This translates into CSARDSRQTFRSGANVLTF.

This clonotype was seen many times. The rearrangement links TRBV18 to TRBJ2-7, with 10 positions matching TRBD1. Germline CDR1 is KGHSH and CDR2 is LQKENI. CDR3 size: 17 residues. The ends lost 8 bases at V and 2 bases at J; junction bases unmatched: 15. CDR3 loop: CASTRDRGYLGTYEQYF. For the CDR3, the DNA is TGTGCCAGCACCCGGGACAGGGGTTATTTAGGGACCTACGAGCAGTACTTC.

This clonotype was detected ten times or more. The chain combines TRBV2 with TRBJ1-6, with unresolved D. Deletions cut 1 base from V and 0 bases from J, with 7 bases between. Germline V gives CDR1 SNHLY, CDR2 FYNNEI. The CDR3 has 16 residues. The DNA of the CDR3 is TGTGCCAGCAGTGAAGAACAGAGCTCCTATAATTCACCCCTCCACTTT. Amino acid sequence: CASSEEQSSYNSPLHF.

In the case of this clonotype: Since a much larger clone is just one base distant, this may be a read error. The rearrangement links TRBV20-1 to TRBJ2-1; D could derive from TRBD1 or TRBD2 (5 bases each). Trimming pared 0 bases from V and 3 bases from J, leaving 9 bases between. This CDR3 has 14 amino acids. From germline, CDR1 is DFQATT and CDR2 SNEGSKA (reference sequence). CDR3 sequence reads: CSARDGTNYNEQFF. The CDR3 DNA sequence: TGCAGTGCTAGAGATGGGACGAACTACAATGAGCAGTTCTTC.

The V gene is TRBV20-1, the J gene TRBJ2-1, with D hard to call. Trimming cost V 0 bases and J 8 bases, with 14 bases left between them. The germline gives CDR1 DFQATT, CDR2 SNEGSKA (reference sequence). CDR3 size: 14 residues. Here the CDR3 DNA reads TGCAGTGCTAGAGATTGGATGAGTTTAGATGAGCAGTTCTTC. Encoded protein: CSARDWMSLDEQFF.

This clonotype has at least ten counts. V is TRBV12-3 or TRBV12-4 and J is TRBJ2-5; 13 bases agree with TRBD2. This CDR3 region has 15 residues. V gave up 7 bases and J gave up 2 bases; unmatched junction bases: 4. CDR3 region: CASKTSGGSQETQYF. The CDR3 DNA sequence: TGTGCCAGCAAGACTAGCGGGGGGTCGCAAGAGACCCAGTACTTC.

The chain recombines TRBV11-3 with TRBJ2-1, with 14 positions matching TRBD2. The CDR3 totals 17 residues. J was trimmed by 7 bases and V by 5 bases; bases with no gene match: 10. Germline loops: CDR1 SGHNT, CDR2 YENEEA. CDR3 nucleotides: TGTGCCAGCAGCCCTCGGACTAGCGGGGGGCCGGGAAATGAGCAGTTCTTC. It translates to CASSPRTSGGPGNEQFF.